This T cell receptor (beta chain) stems from a study of blood T cell repertoires in COVID-19. Germline-derived CDR1 and CDR2 are LNHNV and YYDKDF (reference sequence). The CDR3 sequence is 14 residues long. With 7 bases clipped from V and 7 bases from J, the junction kept 6 bases outside the gene matches. Study processing details: The assay estimated nucleated cells by amplifying reference gene primers. Assay: immunoSEQ multiplex PCR; the TCRdb copy retains only in-frame clones and omits some. That table gives V, J and clone size, and the DNA gave D and trimming. The sample includes just under 80,000 clones, about 88% seen only once; the top ten take over 35%.

Sequences were obtained from peripheral blood. This receptor was obtained from a human donor in a cohort sampled during active COVID-19. The chain is built from TRBV15 and TRBJ1-5; 11 bases are shared with TRBD1. CDR3 sequence: CATNPDRGLQPQHF. The CDR3 coding sequence is TGTGCCACCAACCCGGACAGGGGGCTGCAGCCCCAGCATTTT.